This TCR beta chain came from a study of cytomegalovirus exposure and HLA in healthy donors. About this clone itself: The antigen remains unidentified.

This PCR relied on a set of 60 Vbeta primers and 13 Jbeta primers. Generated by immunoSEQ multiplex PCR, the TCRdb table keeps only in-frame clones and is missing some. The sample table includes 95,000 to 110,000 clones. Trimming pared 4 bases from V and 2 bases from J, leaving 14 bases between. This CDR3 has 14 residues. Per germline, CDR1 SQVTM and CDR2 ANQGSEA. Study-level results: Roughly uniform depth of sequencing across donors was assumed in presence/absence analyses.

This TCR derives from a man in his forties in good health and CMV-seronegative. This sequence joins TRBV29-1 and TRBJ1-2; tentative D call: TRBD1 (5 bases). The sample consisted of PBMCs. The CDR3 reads CSVGRGDVNYGYTF. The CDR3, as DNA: TGCAGCGTTGGGCGGGGGGACGTCAACTATGGCTACACCTTC.